This passage covers 30 T cell receptor beta chains from one sample sequenced in a study of shared clonotypes between healthy human individuals. Sequenced by immunoSEQ multiplex PCR; TCRdb stores in-frame clones only, minus some. The profile shows some 2.1 million clones, around 95% of them singletons. Sequenced: naive CD4+ T cells sorted from blood. Regarding subset: CD45RA+ positively selected. All receptors derive from a man aged 18 to 29 in good health.

The rearrangement joins TRBV5-4 to TRBJ2-7; tentatively, D is TRBD1 or TRBD2 (5 bases each). The V and J ends lost 1 base and 5 bases respectively, with 10 bases between them. Germline loops: CDR1 SGHNT, CDR2 YYREEE (reference sequence). This CDR3 is built from 13 residues. Written as DNA, the CDR3 is TGTGCCAGCAGCTTGAGAGGGGCGGACGAGCAGTACTTC. Its translation is CASSLRGADEQYF.

On this clone itself: The same CDR3 also results from other DNA sequences found in this sample. J is TRBJ1-2 and V is TRBV9; the D is unclear. Looked up from germline, CDR1 is SGDLS and CDR2 is YYNGEE. V gave up 0 bases and J gave up 2 bases, with 5 bases separating them. This CDR3 has 13 residues. The CDR3 bases are TGTGCCAGCAGCGTAGACACCAACTATGGCTACACCTTC. Translated, it gives CASSVDTNYGYTF.

This chain links TRBV7-8 with TRBJ1-5, with 7 nucleotides matching TRBD1. Germline CDR1 SGHVS, CDR2 FQNEAQ. V dropped 5 bases and J dropped 6; count of bases not matched to a gene: 4. The CDR3 runs 13 residues. The chain's CDR3 is CASSQDRSQPQHF. The CDR3 DNA reads as TGTGCCAGCAGCCAGGACAGGAGTCAGCCCCAGCATTTT.

In this sample, this clone turned up a few times. The chain employs TRBV30 and TRBJ1-1, with 7 bases matching TRBD1. Trimming removed 6 bases from V and 6 bases from J; junction bases left unmatched: 1. The CDR3 length is 10 residues. Germline values: CDR1 GTSNPN, CDR2 SVGIG (reference sequence). CDR3 sequence (DNA): TGTGCCTGTGGACAGGCTGAAGCTTTCTTT. Residues: CACGQAEAFF. The entire variable domain, with the rest obtained from reference TRBV30 and TRBJ1-1, is as follows: SQTIHQWPATLVQPVGSPLSLECTVEGTSNPNLYWYRQAAGRGLQLLFYSVGIGQISSEVPQNLSASRPQDRQFILSSKKLLLSDSGFYLCACGQAEAFFGQGTRLTVV.

The chain couples TRBV18 to TRBJ2-7; D might be TRBD1 or TRBD2, each matching 6 bases. The germline V gene has CDR1 KGHSH and CDR2 LQKENI. The CDR3 is made up of 14 amino acids. The V end was cut by 6 bases, the J end by 3 bases, with 15 bases between. The CDR3 sequence is CASSHGGPFYEQYF. CDR3 in DNA: TGTGCCAGCTCCCATGGGGGGCCTTTCTACGAGCAGTACTTC.

The V and J genes are TRBV7-9 and TRBJ2-1; TRBD2 matches at 7 bases. Germline V CDR1 and CDR2: SEHNR, FQNEAQ (reference sequence). This CDR3 contains 17 residues. The trim removed 1 base at V and 4 bases at J, leaving 10 bases unmatched. CDR3 DNA: TGTGCCAGCAGCTTAGGGGCGGGAGCGGGCAGATACAATGAGCAGTTCTTC. Translation gives CASSLGAGAGRYNEQFF.

This clone has a single count. The chain joins TRBV4-3 to TRBJ2-7; 10 positions match TRBD2. Germline CDR1 LGHNA, CDR2 YSLEER. V trimming: 2 bases; J trimming: 0 bases; junction bases outside the gene matches: 1. The CDR3 covers 15 residues. Written as DNA, the CDR3 is TGCGCCAGCAGCCAAAGCGGGAGGGGCTCCTACGAGCAGTACTTC. Translated: CASSQSGRGSYEQYF.

V and J are TRBV28 and TRBJ1-2; D unclear. The CDR3 runs 14 residues. Germline CDR1 and CDR2: MDHEN and SYDVKM. V was clipped by 6 bases and J by 5 bases, with 16 bases between them. The chain's CDR3 is CASSQPGLIYGYTF. CDR3 nucleotide sequence: TGTGCCAGCAGCCAACCCGGACTGATTTATGGCTACACCTTC.

This clone was recorded once. The genes are TRBV30 and TRBJ2-3; TRBD2 matches at 12 bases. The CDR3 has 17 residues. Germline values: CDR1 GTSNPN, CDR2 SVGIG (reference sequence). The trim removed 1 base at V and 6 bases at J, leaving 11 bases unmatched. CDR3 coding DNA: TGTGCCTGGAGTGCCGCGGCCTCTAGCGGGAGGGGGGATACGCAGTATTTT. Translation: CAWSAAASSGRGDTQYF. The full variable domain, its missing parts supplied by reference TRBV30 and TRBJ2-3, is SQTIHQWPATLVQPVGSPLSLECTVEGTSNPNLYWYRQAAGRGLQLLFYSVGIGQISSEVPQNLSASRPQDRQFILSSKKLLLSDSGFYLCAWSAAASSGRGDTQYFGPGTRLTVL.

CDR3: CASSSIRDPRETQYF. DNA for the CDR3: TGTGCCAGCAGCTCTATCCGGGACCCAAGAGAGACCCAGTACTTC. J is TRBJ2-5 and V is TRBV11-2, with D possibly called TRBD1 or TRBD2 (5 bases each). Looked up from germline, CDR1 is SGHAT and CDR2 is FQNNGV. The CDR3 runs 15 residues. V dropped 4 bases and J dropped 4 bases, with 16 bases sitting between them.

The CDR3 DNA is TGTGCCAGCAGGGTTGGGTTCTCCTACGAGCAGTACTTC. The encoded protein is CASRVGFSYEQYF. The chain combines TRBV28 with TRBJ2-7; D is ambiguous. Trimming removed 6 bases at V and 0 bases at J, with 9 bases between. Germline lookup yields CDR1 MDHEN and CDR2 SYDVKM. The CDR3 has 13 amino acids.

Worth noting for this clone: Other DNA sequences in the same sample also yield this CDR3. The chain combines TRBV5-1 with TRBJ2-3; no firm D call. Germline-derived CDR1 and CDR2 are SGHRS and YFSETQ. Deletions cut 4 bases from V and 0 bases from J, with 3 bases between. This CDR3 comprises 12 residues. CDR3 nucleotides: TGCGCCAGCAGCCTAAGCACAGATACGCAGTATTTT. As protein: CASSLSTDTQYF.

The gene calls are TRBV25-1 and TRBJ1-2; 7 bases fit TRBD1. The CDR3 runs to 15 residues. The V and J ends lost 1 base and 4 bases, in that order; junction bases with no gene match: 6. Germline loops: CDR1 MGHDK, CDR2 SYGVNS. CDR3 bases: TGTGCCAGCAGTGAATCGGGACAGTTCGTCTATGGCTACACCTTC. Amino acid sequence: CASSESGQFVYGYTF.

This chain uses TRBV9 with TRBJ2-1, with D tentatively TRBD1 (5 bases). The CDR3 runs to 17 residues. Trimming removed 3 bases from V and 4 bases from J, with 20 bases in between. Looked up from germline, CDR1 is SGDLS and CDR2 is YYNGEE. CDR3 DNA: TGTGCCAGCAGCGGGATTATCAGGGCTGGATCTTACAATGAGCAGTTCTTC. Its protein is CASSGIIRAGSYNEQFF.

This CDR3 reads CASSSRRGDYSPLHF. CDR3 DNA: TGTGCCAGCAGCTCCCGCCGAGGGGATTATTCACCCCTCCACTTT. This chain joins TRBV7-9 and TRBJ1-6, with a weak D call TRBD1 (5 bases). Trimming shortened V by 4 bases and J by 8 bases, and 15 bases separated the two germline ends. The CDR3 contains 15 residues. Germline V gene lookup returns CDR1 SEHNR and CDR2 FQNEAQ (reference sequence). Based on the CDR3 plus reference TRBV7-9 and TRBJ1-6, the full variable domain is DTGVSQNPRHKITKRGQNVTFRCDPISEHNRLYWYRQTLGQGPEFLTYFQNEAQLEKSRLLSDRFSAERPKGSFSTLEIQRTEQGDSAMYLCASSSRRGDYSPLHFGNGTRLTVT.

The V and J genes are TRBV11-2 and TRBJ1-6, with 9 bases aligning to TRBD1. This CDR3 spans 16 amino acids. V shed 3 bases and J 6 bases; nucleotides not matched to a gene: 6. Germline V gene sequence: CDR1 SGHAT, CDR2 FQNNGV. This chain's CDR3 is CASSFISTGGNSPLHF. The CDR3 coding sequence is TGTGCCAGCAGCTTTATCTCGACAGGGGGTAATTCACCCCTCCACTTT.

The table lists this clone with a count of one. V is TRBV25-1 and J is TRBJ1-4; no reliable D call. Germline V gives CDR1 MGHDK, CDR2 SYGVNS. The ends were cut back, 4 bases at V and 4 bases at J, with 13 bases in the middle. The CDR3 loop spans 15 amino acids. The chain's CDR3 is CASSGYKGDNEKLFF. The CDR3 region has the DNA TGTGCCAGCAGTGGATACAAGGGAGATAATGAAAAACTGTTTTTT. Complete variable domain (other parts from reference TRBV25-1 and TRBJ1-4): EADIYQTPRYLVIGTGKKITLECSQTMGHDKMYWYQQDPGMELHLIHYSYGVNSTEKGDLSSESTVSRIRTEHFPLTLESARPSHTSQYLCASSGYKGDNEKLFFGSGTQLSVL.

The chain is built from TRBV30 and TRBJ2-5, with D tentatively TRBD2 (6 bases). The CDR3 loop spans 12 amino acids. Looked up from germline, CDR1 is GTSNPN and CDR2 is SVGIG (reference sequence). Deletions cut 5 bases from V and 3 bases from J, with 10 bases between. The CDR3 here is CAWGGTKETQYF. In DNA, the CDR3 is TGTGCCTGGGGGGGGACCAAAGAGACCCAGTACTTC.

The V and J genes are TRBV4-3 and TRBJ1-2, with D maybe TRBD1 (6 bases). The V and J ends lost 3 bases and 5 bases respectively, with 10 bases between them. Germline V lookup: CDR1 LGHNA, CDR2 YSLEER. The CDR3 runs 13 residues. The CDR3 DNA sequence: TGCGCCAGCAGCCAGGACAGAGATTATGGCTACACCTTC. Translating it yields CASSQDRDYGYTF.

V and J are TRBV7-2 and TRBJ2-2, with 8 nucleotides matching TRBD1. CDR3 length: 16 residues. The germline V gene encodes CDR1 SGHTA and CDR2 FQGNSA. Trimming at V came to 5 bases and at J to 2 bases, leaving 7 bases not matched to a gene. CDR3 loop: CASSPRTGKNTGELFF. The CDR3 DNA reads TGTGCCAGCAGCCCGCGGACAGGGAAAAACACCGGGGAGCTGTTTTTT.

The V gene is TRBV9, the J gene TRBJ2-2; 8 bases map to TRBD1. The CDR3 has 16 residues. CDR1 and CDR2 from the germline V gene are SGDLS and YYNGEE. V dropped 2 bases and J dropped 5; count of bases not matched to a gene: 8. The CDR3 DNA follows: TGTGCCAGCAGCGTCCTGGACACAGGGGGTACCGGGGAGCTGTTTTTT. This codes for CASSVLDTGGTGELFF.

The V gene is TRBV6-1, the J gene TRBJ1-2; D gene uncertain. Germline assignment: CDR1 MNHNS and CDR2 SASEGT. CDR3 size: 15 residues. V lost 0 bases, J lost 4 bases, and 12 bases lay in between. For the CDR3, the DNA is TGTGCCAGCAGTGAAGCGTCCTCCAGAGTCTATGGCTACACCTTC. It translates to CASSEASSRVYGYTF.

The rearrangement uses TRBV5-4 and TRBJ2-1, with D possibly being TRBD1 (5 bases). This CDR3 region has 15 residues. CDR1 and CDR2 (germline): SGHNT, YYREEE (reference sequence). The germline V and J ends were trimmed by 4 bases and 4 bases, with 15 bases remaining between them. CDR3 protein: CASSQDSSGYNEQFF. CDR3 nucleotide sequence: TGTGCCAGCAGCCAAGACAGTTCAGGATACAATGAGCAGTTCTTC. Supplemented by reference TRBV5-4 and TRBJ2-1, the full variable domain reads ETGVTQSPTHLIKTRGQQVTLRCSSQSGHNTVSWYQQALGQGPQFIFQYYREEENGRGNFPPRFSGLQFPNYSSELNVNALELDDSALYLCASSQDSSGYNEQFFGPGTRLTVL.

This clone appeared a single time. The chain joins TRBV10-1 to TRBJ1-5; D call uncertain. Trimming pared 3 bases from V and 1 base from J, leaving 4 bases between. The germline CDR1 and CDR2 sequences are WNHNN and SYGVQD (reference sequence). The CDR3 has 13 residues. CDR3 protein: CASSDDSNQPQHF. The CDR3 DNA is TGCGCCAGCAGTGATGACAGCAATCAGCCCCAGCATTTT.

This clone was observed once. The CDR3 loop is CASSRDASFYGYTF. The CDR3 DNA reads as TGTGCCAGCAGCAGGGACGCGTCCTTCTATGGCTACACCTTC. This chain links TRBV7-9 with TRBJ1-2; a weak D match, TRBD1 (5 bases). V was cut by 5 bases and J by 4 bases, with 14 bases left in between. CDR3 length: 14 residues. CDR1 and CDR2 (germline): SEHNR, FQNEAQ (reference sequence).

In its sample, this clone was seen a few times. The chain links TRBV19 to TRBJ1-6; tentative D call: TRBD1 (6 bases). The CDR3 contains 15 residues. Per the germline V gene, CDR1 is LNHDA and CDR2 is SQIVND (reference sequence). With 5 bases removed from V and 1 base from J, the gap between germline ends came to 9 bases. CDR3 residues: CASSAQGSYNSPLHF. Written as DNA, the CDR3 is TGTGCCAGTAGTGCACAGGGTTCCTATAATTCACCCCTCCACTTT.

This rearrangement joins TRBV4-3 to TRBJ2-1, with D maybe TRBD2 (6 bases). CDR3 length: 18 amino acids. The germline V gene encodes CDR1 LGHNA and CDR2 YSLEER. V was shortened by 1 base and J by 8 bases, with 24 bases between the two germline ends. CDR3 sequence (DNA): TGCGCCAGCAGCCAAGTTCCTTTTACACTAGCTAGGGGCGATGAGCAGTTCTTC. Translating it yields CASSQVPFTLARGDEQFF.

This rearrangement joins TRBV20-1 to TRBJ2-5; the D is unclear. This CDR3 contains 11 residues. Trimming pared 8 bases from V and 5 bases from J, leaving 12 bases between. Germline CDR1 and CDR2: DFQATT and SNEGSKA (reference sequence). CDR3 sequence reads: CSPRSAETQYF. DNA for the CDR3: TGCAGTCCAAGGTCGGCGGAGACCCAGTACTTC.

The chain has TRBV28 and TRBJ1-2; D may be TRBD1 (6 bases). Trimming pared 5 bases from V and 7 bases from J, leaving 11 bases between. The CDR3 loop spans 12 amino acids. Germline values: CDR1 MDHEN, CDR2 SYDVKM. This CDR3 reads CASSTGSSGYTF. CDR3 in DNA: TGTGCCAGCAGTACAGGGTCCTCTGGCTACACCTTC.

The rearrangement joins TRBV10-1 to TRBJ2-1; TRBD2 aligns across 11 bases. This CDR3 spans 18 amino acids. Per the germline V gene, CDR1 is WNHNN and CDR2 is SYGVQD (reference sequence). The V and J ends lost 0 bases and 0 bases, in that order; junction bases with no gene match: 4. CDR3 nucleotide sequence: TGCGCCAGCAGTGAGTCGGGGACTAGCGGACACTCCTACAATGAGCAGTTCTTC. Protein sequence: CASSESGTSGHSYNEQFF.